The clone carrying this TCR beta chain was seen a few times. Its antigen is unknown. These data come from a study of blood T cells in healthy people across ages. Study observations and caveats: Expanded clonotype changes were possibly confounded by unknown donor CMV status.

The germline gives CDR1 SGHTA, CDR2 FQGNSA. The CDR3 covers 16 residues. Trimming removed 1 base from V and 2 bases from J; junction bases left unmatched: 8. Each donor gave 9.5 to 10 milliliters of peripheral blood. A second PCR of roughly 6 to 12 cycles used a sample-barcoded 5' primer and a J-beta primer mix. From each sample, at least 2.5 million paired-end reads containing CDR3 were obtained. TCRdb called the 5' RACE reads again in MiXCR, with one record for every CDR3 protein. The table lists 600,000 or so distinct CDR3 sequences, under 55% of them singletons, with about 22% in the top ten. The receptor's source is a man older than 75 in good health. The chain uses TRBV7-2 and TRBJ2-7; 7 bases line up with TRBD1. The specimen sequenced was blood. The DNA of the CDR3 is TGTGCCAGCAGCTTAGAGGGACAGATCGCGACCTACGAGCAGTACTTC. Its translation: CASSLEGQIATYEQYF.